One sample yielded the 3 T cell receptor beta chains listed below, sequenced in a study of human T cells and chemical hapten exposure. Time point described: patch test 1, 2 weeks after DPC sensitization. Treatment defined: therapeutic diphenylcyclopropenone sensitization with weekly scalp DPC. A single record per CDR3 protein comes from TCRdb applying MiXCR to the RACE reads. This repertoire shows 150,000 to 200,000 distinct CDR3 sequences, 13% to 15% found once; its top ten account for approximately 1.5%. Material: whole blood, obtained in connection with sensitization to the hapten diphenylcyclopropenone (DPC). The receptors shown here come from a woman aged 25 to 45 with alopecia areata. Some clones in this sample may be carry-over from other donors' samples.

This clonotype was detected ten times or more. J is TRBJ2-6 and V is TRBV12-3 or TRBV12-4; a weak D match, TRBD2 (6 bases). The length of the CDR3 is 15 residues. V shed 7 bases and J shed 2 bases, with 12 bases lying between them. The CDR3 nucleotides are TGTGCCAGCATTCCCGGGGGAGCTGGGGCCAACGTCCTGACTTTC. It translates to CASIPGGAGANVLTF.

In regard to this clonotype: A much larger clone lies a single base off, so this may be a read error. CDR3 nucleotides: TGTGCCAGCAGCGCGGAAGAGACCCAGTACTTC. This codes for CASSAEETQYF. The rearrangement uses TRBV5-1 and TRBJ2-5; D is unresolved. CDR1 and CDR2 from the germline V gene are SGHRS and YFSETQ. The CDR3 runs to 11 residues.

In its sample, this clonotype was seen a few times. The rearrangement links TRBV21-1 to TRBJ2-2; the D call TRBD1 from the table was never checked on the DNA. TRBV21-1 has pseudogene status. The CDR3 covers 22 residues. The CDR3 here is CASSGNLRPPQPGASNTGELFF. The CDR3 bases are TGTGCCAGCAGCGGAAACCTCAGGCCCCCTCAACCAGGGGCGTCCAACACCGGGGAGCTGTTTTTT.